These 8 T cell receptor beta chains originate from one sample sequenced in a study of regulatory T cells in long-lasting Graves disease. Time point: newly diagnosed GD, antithyroid drugs for less than 3 months. The TCR library used RNA extracted from PBMCs. Investigators prepared the TCR beta libraries by applying iRepertoire HTBI primers and Arm-PCR of CDR3 regions. TCRdb re-called the multiplex PCR reads through MiXCR, storing one row per CDR3 protein. The sample contains some 320,000 distinct CDR3 sequences, more than 15% of which appear only once. This specimen consisted of peripheral blood mononuclear cells (PBMCs), obtained at new diagnosis, from a patient treated with antithyroid drugs. All receptors come from a female donor with Graves disease.

This clonotype was picked up many times. The chain uses TRBV2 and TRBJ1-1; 7 nucleotides line up with TRBD1. Germline V gives CDR1 SNHLY, CDR2 FYNNEI. The CDR3 is 14 amino acids. J was trimmed by 0 bases and V by 6 bases; bases with no gene match: 4. CDR3 in amino acids: CASRQGQMNTEAFF. Written as DNA, the CDR3 is TGTGCCAGCAGGCAGGGACAGATGAACACTGAAGCTTTCTTT.

In its sample, this clonotype was seen once. The V gene is TRBV5-1, the J gene TRBJ1-1, with D tentatively TRBD1 (5 bases). V lost 1 base and J lost 1, with 8 bases in between. This CDR3 has 14 residues. Germline CDR1 is SGHRS and CDR2 is YFSETQ. The CDR3 is CASSLFDRNTEAFF. In DNA form, the CDR3 reads TGCGCCAGCAGCTTGTTCGACAGGAACACTGAAGCTTTCTTT.

This clonotype was observed many times. The rearrangement joins TRBV2 to TRBJ2-2; TRBD1 matches 8 bases. The CDR3 has 16 residues. V shed 0 bases and J 7 bases; nucleotides not matched to a gene: 7. Germline values: CDR1 SNHLY, CDR2 FYNNEI. This CDR3 reads CASSEAGTGAFGELFF. In DNA, the CDR3 is TGTGCCAGCAGTGAAGCCGGGACAGGAGCATTCGGGGAGCTGTTTTTT.

This clonotype was detected ten times or more. This chain joins TRBV28 and TRBJ2-1; D unresolved. This CDR3 comprises 14 residues. Between the trimmed V and J ends, which lost 7 bases and 9 bases, there was a span of 19 bases. CDR1 is MDHEN and CDR2 is SYDVKM in the germline V gene. The CDR3 is CASTYLDGGGEQFF. DNA of the CDR3: TGTGCCAGCACCTATCTGGACGGCGGTGGTGAGCAGTTCTTC.

In DNA, the CDR3 is TGCAGCGTTGAACAGGGGGCCTCCTACGAGCAGTACTTC. This encodes CSVEQGASYEQYF. V usage is TRBV29-1 and J usage is TRBJ2-7; 8 positions match TRBD1. This CDR3 is 13 amino acids long. Germline-derived CDR1 and CDR2 are SQVTM and ANQGSEA. After removal of 2 bases from V and 0 bases from J, the junction contained 0 bases not matched to a gene.

In the case of this clonotype: A far larger clone is a single base away, which makes a read error likely. The chain is built from TRBV12-3 or TRBV12-4 and TRBJ2-7, with 10 positions matching TRBD1. The last part of the DNA fits TRBJ2-1 better; the J call may be wrong. The CDR3 totals 14 residues. The CDR3, as DNA: TGTGCCAGCTGGACAGGGGGGTCCTACAATGAGCAGTTCTTC. It translates to CASWTGGSYNEQFF.

This clonotype was observed at least ten times. The rearrangement uses TRBV24-1 and TRBJ1-2; D gene unclear. The CDR3 runs to 15 residues. Germline CDR1 reads KGHDR; CDR2 reads SFDVKD. Trimming took 4 bases from V and 3 from J, leaving 14 bases between them. CDR3: CATSDGRSPYYGYTF. The CDR3 nucleotides are TGTGCCACCAGTGACGGCAGGTCTCCTTACTATGGCTACACCTTC.

V gene TRBV12-3 or TRBV12-4 combines with J gene TRBJ1-1; D remains unclear. V was trimmed by 2 bases and J by 4 bases, leaving 11 bases between them. The CDR3 totals 14 residues. The CDR3: CASSLLARSTEAFF. The CDR3 coding sequence is TGTGCCAGCAGTTTACTCGCGAGGAGCACTGAAGCTTTCTTT.